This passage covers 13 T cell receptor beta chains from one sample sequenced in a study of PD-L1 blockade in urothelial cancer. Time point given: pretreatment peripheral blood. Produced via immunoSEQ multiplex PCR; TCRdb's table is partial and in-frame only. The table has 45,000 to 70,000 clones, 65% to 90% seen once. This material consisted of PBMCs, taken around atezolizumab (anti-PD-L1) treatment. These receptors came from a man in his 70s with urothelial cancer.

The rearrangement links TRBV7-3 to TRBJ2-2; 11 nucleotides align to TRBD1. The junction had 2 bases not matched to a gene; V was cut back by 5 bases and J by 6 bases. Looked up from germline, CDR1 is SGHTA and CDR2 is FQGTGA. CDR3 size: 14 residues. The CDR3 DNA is TGTGCCAGCAGCACGGGACAGGGGGCCGGGGAGCTGTTTTTT. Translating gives CASSTGQGAGELFF.

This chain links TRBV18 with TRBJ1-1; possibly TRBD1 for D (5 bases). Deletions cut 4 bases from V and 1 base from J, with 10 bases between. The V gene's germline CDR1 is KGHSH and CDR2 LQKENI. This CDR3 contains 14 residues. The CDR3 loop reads CASSLQDKNTEAFF. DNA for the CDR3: TGTGCCAGCTCACTCCAGGACAAGAACACTGAAGCTTTCTTT.

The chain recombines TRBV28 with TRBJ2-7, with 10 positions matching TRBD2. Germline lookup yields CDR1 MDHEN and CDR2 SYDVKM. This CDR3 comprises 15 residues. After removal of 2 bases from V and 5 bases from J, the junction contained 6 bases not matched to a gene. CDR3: CASSLPAGGPHEQYF. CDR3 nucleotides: TGTGCCAGCAGTTTACCAGCGGGAGGGCCCCACGAGCAGTACTTC.

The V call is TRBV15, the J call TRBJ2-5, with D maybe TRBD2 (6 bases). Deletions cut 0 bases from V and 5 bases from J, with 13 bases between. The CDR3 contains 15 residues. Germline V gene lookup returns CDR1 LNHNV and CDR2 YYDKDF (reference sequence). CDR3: CATSRDSGDRETQYF. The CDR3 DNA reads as TGTGCCACCAGCAGAGATTCGGGGGACCGGGAGACCCAGTACTTC.

CDR3 protein: CATSRERGLTEAFF. In nucleotides, the CDR3 is TGTGCCACCAGCAGGGAGAGGGGGCTCACTGAAGCTTTCTTT. The rearrangement links TRBV15 to TRBJ1-1; TRBD1 matches 7 bases. V gave up 3 bases and J gave up 4 bases; unmatched junction bases: 5. Germline CDR1 is LNHNV and CDR2 is YYDKDF (reference sequence). The CDR3 spans 14 residues.

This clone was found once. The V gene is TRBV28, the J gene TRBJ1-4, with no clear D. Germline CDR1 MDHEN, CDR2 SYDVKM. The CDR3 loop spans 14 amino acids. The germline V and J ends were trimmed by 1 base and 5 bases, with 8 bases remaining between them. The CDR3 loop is CASSLFRQNEKLFF. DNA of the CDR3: TGTGCCAGCAGTTTATTCCGACAAAATGAAAAACTGTTTTTT.

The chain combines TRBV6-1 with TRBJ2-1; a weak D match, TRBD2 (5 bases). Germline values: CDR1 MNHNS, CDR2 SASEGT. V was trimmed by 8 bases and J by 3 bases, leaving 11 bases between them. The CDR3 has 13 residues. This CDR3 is CASLAGLYNEQFF. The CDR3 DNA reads TGTGCCAGCCTCGCGGGCCTCTACAATGAGCAGTTCTTC.

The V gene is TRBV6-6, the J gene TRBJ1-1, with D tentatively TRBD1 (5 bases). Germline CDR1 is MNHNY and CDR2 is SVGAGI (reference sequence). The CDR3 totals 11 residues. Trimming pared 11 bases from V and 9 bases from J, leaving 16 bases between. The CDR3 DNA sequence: TGTGCCGCCCGTTTGGAGGGGCAAGCTTTCTTT. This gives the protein CAARLEGQAFF.

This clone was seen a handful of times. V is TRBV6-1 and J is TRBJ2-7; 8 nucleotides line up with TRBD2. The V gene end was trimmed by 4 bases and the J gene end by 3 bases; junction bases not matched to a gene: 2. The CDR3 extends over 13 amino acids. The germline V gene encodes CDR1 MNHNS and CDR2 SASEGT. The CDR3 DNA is TGTGCCAGCAGTGTGAGCGGGGGCTACGAGCAGTACTTC. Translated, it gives CASSVSGGYEQYF.

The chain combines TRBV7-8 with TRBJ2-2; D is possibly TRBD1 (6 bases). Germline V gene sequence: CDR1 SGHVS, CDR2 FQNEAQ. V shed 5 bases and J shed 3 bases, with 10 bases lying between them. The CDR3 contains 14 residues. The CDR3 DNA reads TGTGCCAGCAGCCGGACAGAGGACACCGGGGAGCTGTTTTTT. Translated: CASSRTEDTGELFF.

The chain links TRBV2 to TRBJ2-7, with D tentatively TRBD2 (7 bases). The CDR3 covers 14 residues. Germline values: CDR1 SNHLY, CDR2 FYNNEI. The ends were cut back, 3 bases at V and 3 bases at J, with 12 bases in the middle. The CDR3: CASSDRGAGYEQYF. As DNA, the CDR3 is TGTGCCAGCAGTGACCGGGGGGCAGGCTACGAGCAGTACTTC.

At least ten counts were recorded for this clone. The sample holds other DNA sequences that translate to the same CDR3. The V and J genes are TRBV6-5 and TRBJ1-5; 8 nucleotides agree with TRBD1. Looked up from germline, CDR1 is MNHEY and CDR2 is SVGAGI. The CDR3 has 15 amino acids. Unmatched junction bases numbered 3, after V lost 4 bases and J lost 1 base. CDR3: CASSSGTGSNQPQHF. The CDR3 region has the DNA TGTGCCAGCAGTTCCGGGACAGGAAGCAATCAGCCCCAGCATTTT.

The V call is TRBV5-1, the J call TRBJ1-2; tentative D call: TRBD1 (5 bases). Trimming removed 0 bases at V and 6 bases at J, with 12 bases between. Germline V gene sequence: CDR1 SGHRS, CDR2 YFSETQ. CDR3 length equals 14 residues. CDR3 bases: TGCGCCAGCAGCTTGGCCACAGGTGGAGATGGCTACACCTTC. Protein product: CASSLATGGDGYTF.